A selection of T cell receptor beta chains follows, all from one sample in a study of blood T cell repertoires in COVID-19. Assay: immunoSEQ multiplex PCR; the TCRdb copy retains only in-frame clones and omits some. The sample has 250,000 to 350,000 clones, roughly 90% seen once. Sequencing was done on a sample of peripheral blood. The source is a woman aged 25-40 years with COVID-19, enrolled during active disease. The CDR3 runs from the conserved cysteine through the conserved F or W. The D gene is left open where the match is weak. Where a row states a size, it is once, few, many or the class of an expanded clone; other rows omit it.

v_call	clone_size	j_call	cdr3_length	d_call	cdr3_nt	cdr3_aa
TRBV7-6	NA	TRBJ1-3	15	NA	TGTGCCAGCAGCTTAGGTCAACTCTCTGGAAACACCATATATTTT	CASSLGQLSGNTIYF
TRBV19	NA	TRBJ2-1	18	TRBD2	TGTGCCAGTAGTACGCTAGCGGGAGAGCCAGGGGCGTTAAATGAGCAGTTCTTC	CASSTLAGEPGALNEQFF
TRBV18	NA	TRBJ2-1	16	TRBD2	TGTGCCAGCTCACCACCATTAGGCTTTGCGGGAGGAGAGCAGTTCTTC	CASSPPLGFAGGEQFF
TRBV3-1/TRBV3-2	NA	TRBJ1-1	14	TRBD1	TGTGCCAGCAGCCCGAGGGACAGTTGGACTGAAGCTTTCTTT	CASSPRDSWTEAFF
TRBV7-2	NA	TRBJ2-3	17	TRBD2	TGTGCCAGCAGCTTAGCGCTCCGCGGGAGCGGTATAGATACGCAGTATTTT	CASSLALRGSGIDTQYF
TRBV10-3	NA	TRBJ2-5	16	TRBD1	TGTGCCATCAGTGAGGCCACCGGGACAGGGCAAGAGACCCAGTACTTC	CAISEATGTGQETQYF
TRBV5-4	NA	TRBJ2-2	14	NA	TGTGCCAGCAGCTTGAGGGGGAACACCGGGGAGCTGTTTTTT	CASSLRGNTGELFF
TRBV19	NA	TRBJ1-1	16	NA	TGTGCCAGTAGTATAGCGGGGGTTGGGCCGAACACTGAAGCTTTCTTT	CASSIAGVGPNTEAFF
TRBV19	NA	TRBJ2-7	16	TRBD1	TGTGCCAGTAGTATGGGGTACGGCAGGGGGCCCTACGAGCAGTACTTC	CASSMGYGRGPYEQYF
TRBV29-1	once	TRBJ2-1	14	TRBD2	TGCAGCGTCCATAGCGGGGGGGGGATTAATGAGCAGTTCTTC	CSVHSGGGINEQFF
TRBV5-6	NA	TRBJ2-2	17	TRBD1	TGTGCCAGCAGCACCAGACAGGGGGCAATGGACACCGGGGAGCTGTTTTTT	CASSTRQGAMDTGELFF
TRBV11-3	NA	TRBJ2-2	17	TRBD1	TGTGCCAGCAGCAAAGGACAGGGTAGCGGCCTCACCGGGGAGCTGTTTTTT	CASSKGQGSGLTGELFF
TRBV5-6	NA	TRBJ1-2	14	NA	TGTGCCAGCAGCTTAGGCGGCGTTCTCTATGGCTACACCTTC	CASSLGGVLYGYTF
TRBV27	NA	TRBJ1-1	16	TRBD1	TGTGCCAGCAGGGGCGACAGGGGAAATATAAATACTGAAGCTTTCTTT	CASRGDRGNINTEAFF
TRBV7-2	NA	TRBJ2-7	16	NA	TGTGCCAGCAGCTTCGGCGACCGGGTCAGGGGCGACGAGCAGTACTTC	CASSFGDRVRGDEQYF
TRBV5-8	NA	TRBJ2-5	15	TRBD1	TGTGCCAGCAGCGCCCGACAGGGCCTGCAAGAGACCCAGTACTTC	CASSARQGLQETQYF
TRBV6-1	NA	TRBJ2-7	14	NA	TGTGCCAGCAGTGAAGCGGGCAGGCACTACGAGCAGTACTTC	CASSEAGRHYEQYF
TRBV12-5	NA	TRBJ1-1	15	NA	TGTGCTAGTGGTTTGGTACTAGGACCTCACACTGAAGCTTTCTTT	CASGLVLGPHTEAFF
TRBV7-6	NA	TRBJ1-1	15	NA	TGTGCCAGCAGCTTAGCAGCGGTCGGGAACACTGAAGCTTTCTTT	CASSLAAVGNTEAFF
TRBV6-5	NA	TRBJ2-7	14	NA	TGTGCCAGCAGTCCTTTAGGGCAGGGCTACGAGCAGTACTTC	CASSPLGQGYEQYF
TRBV7-9	NA	TRBJ2-3	15	TRBD1	TGTGCCAGCAGCTTAGCCTCAGGGGGCGCAGATACGCAGTATTTT	CASSLASGGADTQYF
TRBV30	few	TRBJ1-2	12	NA	TGTGCCCGAAACAGGGTCGGCTATGGCTACACCTTC	CARNRVGYGYTF
TRBV11-1	NA	TRBJ2-5	14	NA	TGTGCCAGCAGCTCCCGGGTGTACCAAGAGACCCAGTACTTC	CASSSRVYQETQYF
TRBV29-1	once	TRBJ1-4	13	TRBD1	TGCAGCGTTGTCGAGGACAGGAGAGAAAAACTGTTTTTT	CSVVEDRREKLFF
TRBV6-5	NA	TRBJ1-1	14	TRBD1	TGTGCCAGCAGTAAGGACAGGGAGGGAGGTGAAGCTTTCTTT	CASSKDREGGEAFF
TRBV7-6	NA	TRBJ2-1	12	NA	TGTGCCAGCAGCTTAGTATACAATGAGCAGTTCTTC	CASSLVYNEQFF
TRBV5-4	NA	TRBJ2-7	18	TRBD2	TGTGCCAGCAGCTTGGGGGGGGGTCGACTAGCGGGAGTTTACGAGCAGTACTTC	CASSLGGGRLAGVYEQYF
TRBV11-3	few	TRBJ2-1	15	NA	TGTGCCAGCAGCTTAGTGTCGGGAGACCACAATGAGCAGTTCTTC	CASSLVSGDHNEQFF
TRBV15	NA	TRBJ2-7	16	TRBD2	TGTGCCACCAGCAGGGCCCCGGGACTAGCGGGAGGCGAGCAGTACTTC	CATSRAPGLAGGEQYF
TRBV24-1	once	TRBJ1-1	15	NA	TGTGCCACCAGTGATTTGACAGGGAAGAACACTGAAGCTTTCTTT	CATSDLTGKNTEAFF
TRBV14	NA	TRBJ2-1	13	NA	TGTGCCAGCAGCTCCAGTATATACAATGAGCAGTTCTTC	CASSSSIYNEQFF
TRBV18	NA	TRBJ1-5	15	TRBD1	TGTGCCAGCTCACCCGACAGGGTGACAAATCAGCCCCAGCATTTT	CASSPDRVTNQPQHF
TRBV23-1	NA	TRBJ2-7	16	TRBD2	TGCGCCAGCAGTCGGGGCGGGAGATCCTCTGGGGGCGAGCAGTACTTC	CASSRGGRSSGGEQYF
TRBV30	NA	TRBJ1-2	16	TRBD1	TGTGCCTGGAGTGAGGATCCAAGGGGGCTTAACTATGGCTACACCTTC	CAWSEDPRGLNYGYTF
TRBV15	NA	TRBJ2-3	17	TRBD2	TGTGCCACCAGCAGGGAGACTAGCGGGGTCAGCACAGATACGCAGTATTTT	CATSRETSGVSTDTQYF
TRBV6-5	NA	TRBJ1-4	16	NA	TGTGCCAGCAGTTACTTAAGGTCAGGACAGAATGAAAAACTGTTTTTT	CASSYLRSGQNEKLFF
TRBV5-4	NA	TRBJ2-3	17	TRBD2	TGTGCCAGCAGCTTGGAGAGGCTAGCGGGAGGGCCAGATACGCAGTATTTT	CASSLERLAGGPDTQYF
TRBV19	NA	TRBJ1-2	15	NA	TGTGCCAGTAGTCGGGGGATCGGAGTTGACTATGGCTACACCTTC	CASSRGIGVDYGYTF
TRBV19	NA	TRBJ2-7	15	TRBD2	TGTGCCAGTAGCCTTGAGAGCGGGAGCAACTACGAGCAGTACTTC	CASSLESGSNYEQYF
TRBV19	NA	TRBJ1-2	17	TRBD1	TGTGCCAGTAGTATAGATCCGGGACAGGGGATTATTCATGGCTACACCTTC	CASSIDPGQGIIHGYTF
TRBV14	NA	TRBJ2-1	16	TRBD2	TGTGCCAGCAGCCAAGGGATAGCGGGAGGTCTGAATGAGCAGTTCTTC	CASSQGIAGGLNEQFF
TRBV5-1	NA	TRBJ1-1	14	TRBD1	TGCGCCAGCAGCGTGCAGGGGGGGAACACTGAAGCTTTCTTT	CASSVQGGNTEAFF
TRBV5-1	once	TRBJ1-4	15	NA	TGCGCCAGCAGCTTGTTGGGGGCTACTAATGAAAAACTGTTTTTT	CASSLLGATNEKLFF
TRBV29-1	NA	TRBJ2-7	15	TRBD1	TGCAGCGTTGAAACCGGGACAGGGGCAGGCTACGAGCAGTACTTC	CSVETGTGAGYEQYF
TRBV7-3	NA	TRBJ2-2	15	TRBD2	TGTGCCAGCAGCTCCTTAGCGGGAGGGACCGGGGAGCTGTTTTTT	CASSSLAGGTGELFF
TRBV11-1	NA	TRBJ2-2	16	NA	TGTGCCAGCAGCTTAGCGCTTACTCTTCTCCCCGGGGAGCTGTTTTTT	CASSLALTLLPGELFF
TRBV5-1	NA	TRBJ2-7	14	TRBD2	TGCGCCAGCAGCTTGTTTCCTAGCGGGGACGAGCAGTACTTC	CASSLFPSGDEQYF
TRBV27	once	TRBJ2-1	17	TRBD1	TGTGCCAGCAGTTTATTCGATCAGGGGGTTTCCTACAATGAGCAGTTCTTC	CASSLFDQGVSYNEQFF
TRBV28	NA	TRBJ1-6	18	TRBD1	TGTGCCAGCAGTCCCATTTCGTTGGGACAGGGAGGTAATTCACCCCTCCACTTT	CASSPISLGQGGNSPLHF
TRBV6-1	NA	TRBJ1-4	16	TRBD1	TGTGCCAGCAGTGAAGCGCGGGGGACAGGGGATGAAAAACTGTTTTTT	CASSEARGTGDEKLFF
TRBV28	NA	TRBJ2-7	13	NA	TGTGCCAGCATCGCGCGGGTTTCCTACGAGCAGTACTTC	CASIARVSYEQYF
TRBV7-2	NA	TRBJ1-5	16	NA	TGTGCCAGCAGCTCCCACGCGGGGGTGGGCGATCAGCCCCAGCATTTT	CASSSHAGVGDQPQHF
TRBV28	NA	TRBJ2-1	14	NA	TGTGCCAGCAGTTTAGGAGGACAGTACAATGAGCAGTTCTTC	CASSLGGQYNEQFF
TRBV27	NA	TRBJ1-5	14	TRBD1	TGTGCCAGCAGATCCGGACAGGGACGACAGCCCCAGCATTTT	CASRSGQGRQPQHF
TRBV11-2	NA	TRBJ2-7	15	TRBD1	TGTGCCAGCAGCCCTACGGGACAGGGGGTGGGCGAGCAGTACTTC	CASSPTGQGVGEQYF
TRBV19	NA	TRBJ2-1	15	TRBD2	TGTGCCAGTAGCCCGACTAGCGATTTCTACAATGAGCAGTTCTTC	CASSPTSDFYNEQFF
TRBV5-1	NA	TRBJ2-7	15	TRBD2	TGCGCCAGCAGCCCGTTAGCGGGAGGGCCTAACGAGCAGTACTTC	CASSPLAGGPNEQYF
TRBV19	NA	TRBJ2-5	14	TRBD1	TGTGCCAGTAGTATAGGGACAGGAGGAGAGACCCAGTACTTC	CASSIGTGGETQYF
TRBV7-9	NA	TRBJ1-2	16	TRBD1	TGTGCCAGCAGCTTCAGCGACAGGGGGCTTCGCGGTGGCTACACCTTC	CASSFSDRGLRGGYTF
TRBV12-2	NA	TRBJ2-2	16	NA	TGTGCAAGTCGCCCACTAGCGGGGGGGAACACCGGGGAGCTGTTTTTT	CASRPLAGGNTGELFF